The 10 T cell receptor beta chains in this list originate from one sample, sequenced in a study of technical replicates of blood from a handful of donors. Sequencing was performed with immunoSEQ multiplex PCR; in TCRdb, only in-frame clones are kept and a portion is missing. Of 60,000 to 85,000 clones listed, approximately 97% are singletons. The material sequenced was T cells isolated from PBMCs. The source of these receptors is a human donor in good health.

The chain uses TRBV11-2 and TRBJ1-1, with 7 nucleotides matching TRBD1. Trimming at V came to 5 bases and at J to 5 bases, leaving 8 bases not matched to a gene. There are 14 residues in the CDR3. CDR1 is SGHAT, CDR2 FQNNGV, per germline. DNA of the CDR3: TGTGCCAGCAGCCTCTCTCAGGGGGTAACTGAAGCTTTCTTT. Translating it yields CASSLSQGVTEAFF.

This rearrangement joins TRBV5-1 to TRBJ1-2; D perhaps matches TRBD1 (6 bases). The CDR3 covers 15 residues. The V gene lost 3 bases and the J gene lost 6 bases, with 18 bases spanning the gap. Germline V gene data show CDR1 as SGHRS and CDR2 as YFSETQ. The CDR3 coding sequence is TGCGCCAGCAGCTACATACAGGGAAGGGGAGATGGCTACACCTTC. Translation gives CASSYIQGRGDGYTF.

The CDR3 spells CASSRGRANVNEQFF. In DNA, the CDR3 is TGTGCCAGCAGTAGGGGCAGGGCAAACGTAAATGAGCAGTTCTTC. The genes are TRBV6-4 and TRBJ2-1; D perhaps matches TRBD1 (5 bases). CDR3 length equals 15 residues. Trimming stripped 5 bases from V and 7 bases from J, with 18 bases between. Germline loops: CDR1 MRHNA, CDR2 SNTAGT.

The genes are TRBV2 and TRBJ2-7; 9 nucleotides match TRBD1. CDR3 length: 13 residues. The V gene's germline CDR1 is SNHLY and CDR2 FYNNEI. V lost 6 bases, J lost 5 bases, and 5 bases stayed unmatched. The DNA of the CDR3 is TGTGCCAGCAGAGAGGACAGGGGAAACGAGCAGTACTTC. Amino acid sequence: CASREDRGNEQYF.

The J gene is TRBJ2-7, the V gene TRBV5-4; D gene unclear. The CDR3 has 15 residues. Between the trimmed V and J ends, which lost 0 bases and 3 bases, there was a span of 13 bases. Germline CDR1 SGHNT, CDR2 YYREEE (reference sequence). CDR3 sequence: CASSLDPEFLYEQYF. CDR3 nucleotide sequence: TGTGCCAGCAGCTTGGACCCGGAGTTCCTCTACGAGCAGTACTTC.

The V gene is TRBV28, the J gene TRBJ1-2; no reliable D call. Germline CDR1 is MDHEN and CDR2 is SYDVKM. Trimming pared 6 bases from V and 1 base from J, leaving 12 bases between. This CDR3 is built from 14 residues. The CDR3 loop reads CASSPLALNYGYTF. The CDR3 DNA sequence: TGTGCCAGCAGCCCATTGGCCCTTAACTATGGCTACACCTTC.

The chain recombines TRBV10-3 with TRBJ2-1, with 12 bases lining up with TRBD2. After removal of 6 bases from V and 0 bases from J, the junction contained 6 bases not matched to a gene. CDR3 length: 17 residues. CDR1 and CDR2 from the germline V gene are ENHRY and SYGVKD. The CDR3 coding sequence is TGTGCCATCAGAAGGACTAGCGGGACGAGCTCCTACAATGAGCAGTTCTTC. Translation gives CAIRRTSGTSSYNEQFF.

V usage is TRBV5-1 and J usage is TRBJ2-2, with TRBD2 matching 12 bases. The CDR3 runs to 17 residues. V was clipped by 4 bases and J by 6 bases; unmatched bases: 10. CDR1 and CDR2 from the germline V gene are SGHRS and YFSETQ. The DNA for the CDR3 is TGCGCCAGCAGCCAAAGACTAGCGGGAGCAAATCCCGGGGAGCTGTTTTTT. Its translation: CASSQRLAGANPGELFF.

This chain links TRBV6-5 with TRBJ2-7; D gene unclear. The CDR3 spans 14 residues. Germline assignment: CDR1 MNHEY and CDR2 SVGAGI. Trimming took off 1 base at V and 0 bases at J, with 7 bases between the two ends. CDR3 residues: CASSYFESSYEQYF. Written as DNA, the CDR3 is TGTGCCAGCAGTTACTTCGAGAGCTCCTACGAGCAGTACTTC.

This chain connects TRBV7-8 to TRBJ2-5, with a weak D call TRBD1 (6 bases). This CDR3 has 13 residues. From germline, CDR1 is SGHVS and CDR2 FQNEAQ. Trimming took off 2 bases at V and 6 bases at J, with 10 bases between the two ends. The CDR3 DNA is TGTGCCAGCAGCTTATCTACAGGGAAGACCCAGTACTTC. It codes for CASSLSTGKTQYF.